This paragraph covers one T cell receptor beta chain sequence. Its antigen is still unknown. Assay: immunoSEQ multiplex PCR; the TCRdb copy retains only in-frame clones and omits some. Of about 320,000 clones listed, almost 90% are singletons. This entry comes from a study of Ad26.COV2.S vaccination and SARS-CoV-2 variants. Overall study context: Intramuscular Ad26.COV2.S at 5x10^10 or 1x10^11 viral particles.

In germline, CDR1 is SNHLY, CDR2 FYNNEI. The length of the CDR3 is 13 residues. The V end was cut by 6 bases, the J end by 7 bases, with 10 bases between. Study-level points and caveats: Placebo recipients trailed vaccine recipients in spike-specific TCR breadth. From the TCR breadth and depth analyses, total T cell responses may have been underestimated. After vaccination, substantial breadth of spike-specific CD8+ and CD4+ responses was reported.

Treatment indicated: approximately 18 received Ad26.COV2.S at low or high dose, single or two shots; five or six received placebo; per-sample allocation not given. Vaccine and placebo recipients were sampled on day 63 after the first injection. The origin of this receptor is a person aged 18-60 years who received the Ad26.COV2.S COVID-19 vaccine or a placebo. The input for sequencing was peripheral blood, taken in a trial of Ad26.COV2.S vaccine versus placebo. The chain recombines TRBV2 with TRBJ1-6; tentatively, D is TRBD1 (6 bases). Written as DNA, the CDR3 is TGTGCCAGCAGGGTCAGGGGAAATTCACCCCTCCACTTT. This translates into CASRVRGNSPLHF.